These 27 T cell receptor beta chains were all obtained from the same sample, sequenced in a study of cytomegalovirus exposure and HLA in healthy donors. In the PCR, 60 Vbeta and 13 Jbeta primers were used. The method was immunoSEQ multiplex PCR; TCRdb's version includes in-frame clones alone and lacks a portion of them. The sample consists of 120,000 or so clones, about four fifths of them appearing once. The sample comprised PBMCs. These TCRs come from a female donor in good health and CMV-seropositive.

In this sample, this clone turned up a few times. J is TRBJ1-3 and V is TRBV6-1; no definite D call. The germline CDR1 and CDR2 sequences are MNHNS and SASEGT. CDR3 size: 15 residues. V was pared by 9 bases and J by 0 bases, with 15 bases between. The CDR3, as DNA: TGTGCCAGTATAGGATTCGGGAGCTCTGGAAACACCATATATTTT. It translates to CASIGFGSSGNTIYF.

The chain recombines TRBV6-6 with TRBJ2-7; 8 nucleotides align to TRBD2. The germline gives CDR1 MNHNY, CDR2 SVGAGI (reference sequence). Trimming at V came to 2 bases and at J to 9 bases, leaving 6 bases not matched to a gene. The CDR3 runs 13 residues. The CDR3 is CASSYVGGELQYF. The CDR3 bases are TGTGCCAGCAGTTACGTCGGGGGGGAACTGCAGTACTTC.

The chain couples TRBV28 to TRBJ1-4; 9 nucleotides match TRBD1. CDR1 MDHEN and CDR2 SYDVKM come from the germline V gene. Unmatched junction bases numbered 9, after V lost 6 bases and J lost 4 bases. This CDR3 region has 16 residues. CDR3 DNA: TGTGCCAGCAGAGGACAGGGGCGAGGGGGTAATGAAAAACTGTTTTTT. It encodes CASRGQGRGGNEKLFF.

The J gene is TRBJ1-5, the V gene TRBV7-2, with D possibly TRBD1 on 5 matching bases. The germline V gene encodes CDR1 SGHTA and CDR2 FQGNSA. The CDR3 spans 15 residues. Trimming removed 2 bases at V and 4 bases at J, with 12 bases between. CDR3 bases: TGTGCCAGCAGCTTACAGGGCCAGCTGAATCAGCCCCAGCATTTT. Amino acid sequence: CASSLQGQLNQPQHF. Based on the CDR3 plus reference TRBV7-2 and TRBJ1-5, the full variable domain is GAGVSQSPSNKVTEKGKDVELRCDPISGHTALYWYRQSLGQGLEFLIYFQGNSAPDKSGLPSDRFSAERTGGSVSTLTIQRTQQEDSAVYLCASSLQGQLNQPQHFGDGTRLSIL.

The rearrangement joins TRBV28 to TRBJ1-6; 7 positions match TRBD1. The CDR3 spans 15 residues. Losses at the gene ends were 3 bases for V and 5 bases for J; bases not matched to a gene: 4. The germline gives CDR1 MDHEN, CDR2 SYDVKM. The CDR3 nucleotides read TGTGCCAGCAGTTTTCTGGACAGGCATAATTCACCCCTCCACTTT. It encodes CASSFLDRHNSPLHF.

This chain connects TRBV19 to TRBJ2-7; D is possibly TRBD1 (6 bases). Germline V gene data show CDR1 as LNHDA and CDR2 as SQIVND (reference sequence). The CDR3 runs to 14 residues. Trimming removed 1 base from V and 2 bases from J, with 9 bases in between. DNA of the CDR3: TGTGCCAGTAGTATAGGAGGGGGAGCCTACGAGCAGTACTTC. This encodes CASSIGGGAYEQYF.

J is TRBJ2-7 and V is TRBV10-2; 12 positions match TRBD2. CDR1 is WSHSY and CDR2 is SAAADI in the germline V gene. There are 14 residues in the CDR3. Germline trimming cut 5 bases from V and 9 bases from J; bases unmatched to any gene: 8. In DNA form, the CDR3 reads TGCGCCAGCAGTCTTACTAGCGGGGGGACCGGGCAGTACTTC. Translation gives CASSLTSGGTGQYF.

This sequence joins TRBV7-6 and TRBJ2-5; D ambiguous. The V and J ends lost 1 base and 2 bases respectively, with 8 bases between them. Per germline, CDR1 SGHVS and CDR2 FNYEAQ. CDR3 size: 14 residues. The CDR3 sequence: CASSLVDGQETQYF. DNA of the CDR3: TGTGCCAGCAGCTTAGTCGACGGGCAAGAGACCCAGTACTTC. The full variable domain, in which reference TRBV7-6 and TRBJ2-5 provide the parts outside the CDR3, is GAGVSQSPRYKVTKRGQDVALRCDPISGHVSLYWYRQALGQGPEFLTYFNYEAQQDKSGLPNDRFSAERPEGSISTLTIQRTEQRDSAMYRCASSLVDGQETQYFGPGTRLLVL.

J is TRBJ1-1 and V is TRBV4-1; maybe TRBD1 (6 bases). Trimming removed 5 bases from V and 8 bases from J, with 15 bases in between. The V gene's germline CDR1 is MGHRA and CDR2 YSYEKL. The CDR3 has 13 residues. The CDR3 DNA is TGCGCCAGCAGCGGGGGCGGTGGCTCGGAAGCTTTCTTT. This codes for CASSGGGGSEAFF.

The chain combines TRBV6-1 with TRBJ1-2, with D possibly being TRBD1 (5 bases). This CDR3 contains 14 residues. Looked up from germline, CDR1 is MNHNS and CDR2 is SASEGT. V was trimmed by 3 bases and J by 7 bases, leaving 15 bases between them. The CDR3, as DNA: TGTGCCAGCAGTGAGGGGACGTGGGGGGGTGGCTACACCTTC. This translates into CASSEGTWGGGYTF.

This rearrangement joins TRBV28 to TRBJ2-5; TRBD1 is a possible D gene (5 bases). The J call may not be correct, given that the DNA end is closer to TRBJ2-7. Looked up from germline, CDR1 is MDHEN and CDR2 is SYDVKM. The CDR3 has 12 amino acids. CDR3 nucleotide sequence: TGTGCCAGCAACCCCCAGGGTCACGAGCAGTACTTC. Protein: CASNPQGHEQYF.

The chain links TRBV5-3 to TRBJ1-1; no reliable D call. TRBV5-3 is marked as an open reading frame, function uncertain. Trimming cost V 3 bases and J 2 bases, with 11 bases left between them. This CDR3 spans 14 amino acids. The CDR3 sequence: CARSCRCTNTEAFF. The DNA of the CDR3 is TGTGCCAGAAGCTGCCGGTGTACCAACACTGAAGCTTTCTTT.

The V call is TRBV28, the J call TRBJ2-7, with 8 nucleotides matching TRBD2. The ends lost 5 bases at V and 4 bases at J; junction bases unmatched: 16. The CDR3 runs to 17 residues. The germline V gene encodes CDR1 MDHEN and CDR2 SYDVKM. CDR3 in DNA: TGTGCCAGCAGTCCTAGGACGCCGGGGGGGCAACGATACGAGCAGTACTTC. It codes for CASSPRTPGGQRYEQYF. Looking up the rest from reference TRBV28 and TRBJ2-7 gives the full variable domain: DVKVTQSSRYLVKRTGEKVFLECVQDMDHENMFWYRQDPGLGLRLIYFSYDVKMKEKGDIPEGYSVSREKKERFSLILESASTNQTSMYLCASSPRTPGGQRYEQYFGPGTRLTVT.

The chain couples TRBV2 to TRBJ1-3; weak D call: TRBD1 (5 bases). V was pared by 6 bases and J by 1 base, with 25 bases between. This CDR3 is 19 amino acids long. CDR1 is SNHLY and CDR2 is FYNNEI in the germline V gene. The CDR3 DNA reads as TGTGCCAGCAGCGGAAGACGAAGGCCTGGGGGGTTTTCTGGAAACACCATATATTTT. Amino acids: CASSGRRRPGGFSGNTIYF.

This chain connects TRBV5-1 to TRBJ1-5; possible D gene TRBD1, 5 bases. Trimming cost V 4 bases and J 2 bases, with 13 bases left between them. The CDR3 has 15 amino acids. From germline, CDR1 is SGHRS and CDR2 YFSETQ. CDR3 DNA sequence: TGCGCCAGCAGCCTTCAGGGTGATGGCAATCAGCCCCAGCATTTT. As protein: CASSLQGDGNQPQHF.

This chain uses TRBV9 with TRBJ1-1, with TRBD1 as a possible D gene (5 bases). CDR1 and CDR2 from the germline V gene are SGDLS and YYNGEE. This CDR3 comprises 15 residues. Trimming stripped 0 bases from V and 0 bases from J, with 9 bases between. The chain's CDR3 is CASSVGSGMNTEAFF. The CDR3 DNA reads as TGTGCCAGCAGCGTAGGATCAGGGATGAACACTGAAGCTTTCTTT.

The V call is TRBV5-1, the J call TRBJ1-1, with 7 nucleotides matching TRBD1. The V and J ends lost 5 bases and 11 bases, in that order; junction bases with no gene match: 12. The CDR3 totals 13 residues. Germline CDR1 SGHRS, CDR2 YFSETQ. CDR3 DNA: TGCGCCAGCAGTCTCCAGGGGGAGTTGGAGGCTTTCTTT. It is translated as CASSLQGELEAFF.

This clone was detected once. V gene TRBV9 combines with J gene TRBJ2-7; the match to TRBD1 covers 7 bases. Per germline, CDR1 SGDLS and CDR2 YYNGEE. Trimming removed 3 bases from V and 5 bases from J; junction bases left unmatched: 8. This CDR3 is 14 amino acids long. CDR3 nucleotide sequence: TGTGCCAGCAGCGGGGACAGTAGGGCGAACGAGCAGTACTTC. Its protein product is CASSGDSRANEQYF. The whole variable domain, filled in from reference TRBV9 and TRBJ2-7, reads DSGVTQTPKHLITATGQRVTLRCSPRSGDLSVYWYQQSLDQGLQFLIQYYNGEERAKGNILERFSAQQFPDLHSELNLSSLELGDSALYFCASSGDSRANEQYFGPGTRLTVT.

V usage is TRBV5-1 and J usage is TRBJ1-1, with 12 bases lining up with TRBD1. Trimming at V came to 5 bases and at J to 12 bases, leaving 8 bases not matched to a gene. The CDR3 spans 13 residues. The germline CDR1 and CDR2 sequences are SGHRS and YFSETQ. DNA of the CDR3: TGCGCCAGCAGGCTAGGGGACAGGGGGCAAACTTTCTTT. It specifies CASRLGDRGQTFF.

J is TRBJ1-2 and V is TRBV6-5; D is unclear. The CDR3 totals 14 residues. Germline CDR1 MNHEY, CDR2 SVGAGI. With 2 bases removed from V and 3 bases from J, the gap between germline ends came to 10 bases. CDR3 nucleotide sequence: TGTGCCAGCAGTTACGCCGGGGTCGACTATGGCTACACCTTC. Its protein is CASSYAGVDYGYTF.

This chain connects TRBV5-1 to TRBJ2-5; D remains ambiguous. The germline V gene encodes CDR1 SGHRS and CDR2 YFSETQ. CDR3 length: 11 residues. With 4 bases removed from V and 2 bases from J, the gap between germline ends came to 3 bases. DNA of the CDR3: TGCGCCAGCAGCCGGCAAGAGACCCAGTACTTC. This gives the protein CASSRQETQYF.

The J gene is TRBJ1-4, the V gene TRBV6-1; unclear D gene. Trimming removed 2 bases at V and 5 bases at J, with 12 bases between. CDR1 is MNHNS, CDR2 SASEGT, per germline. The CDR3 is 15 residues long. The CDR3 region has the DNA TGTGCCAGCAGTGAAATACGGGAGGGAAATGAAAAACTGTTTTTT. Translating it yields CASSEIREGNEKLFF.

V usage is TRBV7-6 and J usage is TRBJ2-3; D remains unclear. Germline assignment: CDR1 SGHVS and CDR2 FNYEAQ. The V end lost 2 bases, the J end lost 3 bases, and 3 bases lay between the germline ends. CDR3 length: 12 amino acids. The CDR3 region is CASSLRTDTQYF. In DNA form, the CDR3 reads TGTGCCAGCAGCTTACGGACAGATACGCAGTATTTT.

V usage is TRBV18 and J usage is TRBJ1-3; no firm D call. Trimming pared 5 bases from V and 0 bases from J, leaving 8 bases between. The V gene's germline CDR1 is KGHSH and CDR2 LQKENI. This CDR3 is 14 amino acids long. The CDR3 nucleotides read TGTGCCAGCTCAGAGGGCGGCTCTGGAAACACCATATATTTT. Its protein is CASSEGGSGNTIYF.

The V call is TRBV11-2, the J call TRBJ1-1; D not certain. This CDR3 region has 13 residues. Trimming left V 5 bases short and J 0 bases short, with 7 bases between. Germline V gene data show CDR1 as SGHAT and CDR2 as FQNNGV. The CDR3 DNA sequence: TGTGCCAGCAGCCGACTTATGAACACTGAAGCTTTCTTT. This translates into CASSRLMNTEAFF.

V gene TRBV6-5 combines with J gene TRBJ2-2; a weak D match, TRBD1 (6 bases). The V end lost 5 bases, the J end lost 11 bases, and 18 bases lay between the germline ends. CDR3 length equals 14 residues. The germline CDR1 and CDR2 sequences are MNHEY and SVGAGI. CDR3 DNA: TGTGCCAGCAGTGTACAGGGTTCGCTTTTTGAGCTGTTTTTT. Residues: CASSVQGSLFELFF.

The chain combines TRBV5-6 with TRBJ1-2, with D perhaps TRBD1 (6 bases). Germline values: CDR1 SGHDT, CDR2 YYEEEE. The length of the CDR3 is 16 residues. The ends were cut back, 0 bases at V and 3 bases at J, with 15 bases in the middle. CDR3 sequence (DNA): TGTGCCAGCAGCTTGGCCCCCAAACAGGGATACTATGGCTACACCTTC. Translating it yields CASSLAPKQGYYGYTF.